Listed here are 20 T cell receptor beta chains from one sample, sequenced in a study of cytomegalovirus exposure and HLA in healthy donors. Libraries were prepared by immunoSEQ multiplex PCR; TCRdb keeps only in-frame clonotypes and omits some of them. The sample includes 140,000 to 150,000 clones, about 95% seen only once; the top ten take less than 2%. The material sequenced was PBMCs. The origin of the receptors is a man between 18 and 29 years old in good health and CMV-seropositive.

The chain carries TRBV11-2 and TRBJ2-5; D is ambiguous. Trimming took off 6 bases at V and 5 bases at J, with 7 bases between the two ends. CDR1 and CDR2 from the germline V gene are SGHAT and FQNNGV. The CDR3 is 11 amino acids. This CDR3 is CASSSRETQYF. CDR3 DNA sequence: TGTGCCAGCAGTTCGCGGGAGACCCAGTACTTC.

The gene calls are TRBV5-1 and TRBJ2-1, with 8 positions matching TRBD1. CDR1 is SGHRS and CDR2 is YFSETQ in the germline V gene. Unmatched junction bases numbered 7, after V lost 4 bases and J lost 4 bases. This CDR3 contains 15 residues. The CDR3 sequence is CASSGQGAAYNEQFF. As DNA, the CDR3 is TGCGCCAGCAGCGGGCAGGGGGCCGCTTACAATGAGCAGTTCTTC.

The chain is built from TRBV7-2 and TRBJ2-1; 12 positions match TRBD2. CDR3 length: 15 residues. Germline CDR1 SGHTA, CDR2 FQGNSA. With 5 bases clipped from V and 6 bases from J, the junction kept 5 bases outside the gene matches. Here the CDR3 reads CASSPRLAGANEQFF. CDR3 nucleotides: TGTGCCAGCAGCCCTAGACTAGCGGGGGCCAATGAGCAGTTCTTC.

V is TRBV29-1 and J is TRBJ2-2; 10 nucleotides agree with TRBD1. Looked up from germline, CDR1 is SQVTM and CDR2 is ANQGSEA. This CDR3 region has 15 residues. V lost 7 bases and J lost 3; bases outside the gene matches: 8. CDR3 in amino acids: CSASADRGDTGELFF. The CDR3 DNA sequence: TGCAGCGCCTCCGCGGACAGGGGGGACACCGGGGAGCTGTTTTTT.

DNA of the CDR3: TGCGCCAGCAGCCAGAACCCTTCAGGCGGGAGCGAGCAGTACTTC. Its protein is CASSQNPSGGSEQYF. This chain uses TRBV4-1 with TRBJ2-7, with 7 bases fitting TRBD2. The CDR3 loop spans 15 amino acids. The germline V gene has CDR1 MGHRA and CDR2 YSYEKL. Trimming at V came to 3 bases and at J to 6 bases, leaving 11 bases not matched to a gene.

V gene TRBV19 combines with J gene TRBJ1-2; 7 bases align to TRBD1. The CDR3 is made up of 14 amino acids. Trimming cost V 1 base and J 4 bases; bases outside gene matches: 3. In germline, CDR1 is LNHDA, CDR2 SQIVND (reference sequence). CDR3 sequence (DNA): TGTGCCAGTAGTATAGGAGGGACAGTCTATGGCTACACCTTC. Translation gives CASSIGGTVYGYTF. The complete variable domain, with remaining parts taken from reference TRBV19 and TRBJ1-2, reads DGGITQSPKYLFRKEGQNVTLSCEQNLNHDAMYWYRQDPGQGLRLIYYSQIVNDFQKGDIAEGYSVSREKKESFPLTVTSAQKNPTAFYLCASSIGGTVYGYTFGSGTRLTVV.

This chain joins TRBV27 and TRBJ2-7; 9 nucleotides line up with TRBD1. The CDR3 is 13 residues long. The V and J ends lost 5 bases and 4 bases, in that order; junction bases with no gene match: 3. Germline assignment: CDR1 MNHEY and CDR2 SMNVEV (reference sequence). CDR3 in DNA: TGTGCCAGCAGTCCGGGACAGGGTTACGAGCAGTACTTC. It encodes CASSPGQGYEQYF.

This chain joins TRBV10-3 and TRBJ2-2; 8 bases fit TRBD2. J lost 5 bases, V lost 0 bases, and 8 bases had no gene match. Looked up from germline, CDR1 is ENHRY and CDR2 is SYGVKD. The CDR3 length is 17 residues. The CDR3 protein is CAISESIREGRTGELFF. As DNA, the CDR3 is TGTGCCATCAGTGAGTCGATACGGGAGGGCCGGACCGGGGAGCTGTTTTTT.

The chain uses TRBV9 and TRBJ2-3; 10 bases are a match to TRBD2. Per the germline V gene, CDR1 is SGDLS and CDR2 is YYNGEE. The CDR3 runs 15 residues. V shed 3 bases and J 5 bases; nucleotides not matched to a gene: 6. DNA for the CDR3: TGTGCCAGCAGCGCTAGCGGGAGTCGATTAGATACGCAGTATTTT. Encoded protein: CASSASGSRLDTQYF.

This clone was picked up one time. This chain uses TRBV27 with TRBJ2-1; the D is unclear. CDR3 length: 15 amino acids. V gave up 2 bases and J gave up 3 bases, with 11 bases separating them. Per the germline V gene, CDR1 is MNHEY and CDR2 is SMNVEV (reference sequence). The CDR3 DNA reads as TGTGCCAGCAGTTTAGTGGGCGAAGGCTACAATGAGCAGTTCTTC. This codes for CASSLVGEGYNEQFF.

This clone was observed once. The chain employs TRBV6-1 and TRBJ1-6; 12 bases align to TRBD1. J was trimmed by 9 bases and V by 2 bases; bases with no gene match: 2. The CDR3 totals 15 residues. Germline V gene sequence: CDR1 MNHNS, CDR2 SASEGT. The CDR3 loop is CASSEMGQGASPLHF. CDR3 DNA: TGTGCCAGCAGTGAAATGGGACAGGGGGCTTCACCCCTCCACTTT.

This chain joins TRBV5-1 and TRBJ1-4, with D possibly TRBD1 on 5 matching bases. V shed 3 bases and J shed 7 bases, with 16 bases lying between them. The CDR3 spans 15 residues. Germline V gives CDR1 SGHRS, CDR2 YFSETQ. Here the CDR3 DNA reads TGCGCCAGCAGCTGGGACTGGGGTCGGGGTGAAAAACTGTTTTTT. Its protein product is CASSWDWGRGEKLFF.

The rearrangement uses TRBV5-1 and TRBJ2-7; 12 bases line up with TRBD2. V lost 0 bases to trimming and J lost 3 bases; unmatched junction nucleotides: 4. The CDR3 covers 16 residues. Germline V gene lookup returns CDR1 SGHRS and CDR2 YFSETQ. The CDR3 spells CASSLAGLAGHYEQYF. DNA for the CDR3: TGCGCCAGCAGCTTGGCGGGACTAGCGGGTCACTACGAGCAGTACTTC.

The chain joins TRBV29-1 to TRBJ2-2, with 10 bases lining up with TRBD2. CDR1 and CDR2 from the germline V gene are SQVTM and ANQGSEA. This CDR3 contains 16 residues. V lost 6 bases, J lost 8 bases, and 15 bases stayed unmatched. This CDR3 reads CSVYGPSGRLPGELFF. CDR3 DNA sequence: TGCAGCGTGTACGGGCCTAGCGGGAGACTTCCTGGGGAGCTGTTTTTT.

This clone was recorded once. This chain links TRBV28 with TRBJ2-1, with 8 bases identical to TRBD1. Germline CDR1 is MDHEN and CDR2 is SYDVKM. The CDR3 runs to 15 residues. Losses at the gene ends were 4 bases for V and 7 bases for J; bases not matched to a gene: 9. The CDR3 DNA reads TGTGCCAGCAGTTCAACCGGGACAGGAAGAAATGAGCAGTTCTTC. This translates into CASSSTGTGRNEQFF.

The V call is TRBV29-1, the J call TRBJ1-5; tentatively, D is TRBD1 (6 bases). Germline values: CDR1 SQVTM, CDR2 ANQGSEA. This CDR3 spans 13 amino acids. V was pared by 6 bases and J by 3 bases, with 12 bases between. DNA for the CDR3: TGCAGCGTCAGGGACAACTACAATCAGCCCCAGCATTTT. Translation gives CSVRDNYNQPQHF. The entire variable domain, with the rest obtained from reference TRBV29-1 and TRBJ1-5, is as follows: SAVISQKPSRDICQRGTSLTIQCQVDSQVTMMFWYRQQPGQSLTLIATANQGSEATYESGFVIDKFPISRPNLTFSTLTVSNMSPEDSSIYLCSVRDNYNQPQHFGDGTRLSIL.

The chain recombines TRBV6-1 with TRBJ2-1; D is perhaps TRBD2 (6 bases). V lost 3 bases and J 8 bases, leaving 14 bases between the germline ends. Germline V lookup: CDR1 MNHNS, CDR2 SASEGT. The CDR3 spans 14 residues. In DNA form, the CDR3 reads TGTGCCAGCAGTGAGGCCCCTAGCGTCTATGAGCAGTTCTTC. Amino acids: CASSEAPSVYEQFF.

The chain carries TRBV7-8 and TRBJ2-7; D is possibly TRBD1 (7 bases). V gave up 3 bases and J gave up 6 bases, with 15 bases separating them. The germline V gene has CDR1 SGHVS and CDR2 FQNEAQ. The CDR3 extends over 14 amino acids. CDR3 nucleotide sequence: TGTGCCAGCAGCTTCTCAGGGGGGCCTTTCGAGCAGTACTTC. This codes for CASSFSGGPFEQYF.

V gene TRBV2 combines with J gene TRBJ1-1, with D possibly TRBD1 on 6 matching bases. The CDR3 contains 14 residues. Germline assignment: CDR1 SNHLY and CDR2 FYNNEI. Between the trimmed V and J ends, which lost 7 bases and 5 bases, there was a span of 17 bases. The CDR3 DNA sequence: TGTGCCAGCACTACAGGGAACCCAGGAACTGAAGCTTTCTTT. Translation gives CASTTGNPGTEAFF.

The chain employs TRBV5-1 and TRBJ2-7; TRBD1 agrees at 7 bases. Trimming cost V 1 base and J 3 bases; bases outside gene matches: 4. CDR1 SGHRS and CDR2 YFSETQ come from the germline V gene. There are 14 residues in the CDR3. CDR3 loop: CASSLKQGSYEQYF. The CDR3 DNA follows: TGCGCCAGCAGCTTGAAACAGGGGAGCTACGAGCAGTACTTC.